The 27 T cell receptor beta chains below were found in one sample sequenced in a study of cytomegalovirus exposure and HLA in healthy donors. The PCR used 60 Vbeta and 13 Jbeta primers. This table comes from immunoSEQ multiplex PCR, and its TCRdb copy is limited to in-frame clones, with some not included. The sample lists approximately 150,000 clones, around four fifths seen once, with roughly 1.3% in the top ten. The specimen was PBMCs. The receptor source for this set is a woman aged 45-60 years in good health and CMV-seronegative.

The V and J genes are TRBV29-1 and TRBJ2-5, with 14 bases aligning to TRBD2. This CDR3 has 13 amino acids. Germline V gene data show CDR1 as SQVTM and CDR2 as ANQGSEA. After removal of 4 bases from V and 5 bases from J, the junction contained 0 bases not matched to a gene. CDR3 region: CSVGLAGGETQYF. As DNA, the CDR3 is TGCAGCGTTGGACTAGCGGGAGGGGAGACCCAGTACTTC.

This clone has just a few counts. The rearrangement uses TRBV2 and TRBJ2-3; 9 positions match TRBD2. CDR3 length equals 14 residues. Unmatched junction bases numbered 7, after V lost 7 bases and J lost 5 bases. The V gene's germline CDR1 is SNHLY and CDR2 FYNNEI. The CDR3 DNA follows: TGTGCCAGCATGGCTAGCGGGGTTGTAGATACGCAGTATTTT. Protein product: CASMASGVVDTQYF.

This chain links TRBV2 with TRBJ2-7; possible D gene TRBD2, 7 bases. CDR1 and CDR2 from the germline V gene are SNHLY and FYNNEI. Trimming left V 7 bases short and J 4 bases short, with 17 bases between. This CDR3 spans 14 amino acids. Here the CDR3 DNA reads TGTGCCAGCACCCCGGGGGCGGGGGCTTACGAGCAGTACTTC. Translating it yields CASTPGAGAYEQYF.

The chain combines TRBV6-4 with TRBJ2-3, with 7 bases aligning to TRBD2. The CDR3 runs 16 residues. J lost 0 bases, V lost 7 bases, and 10 bases had no gene match. The germline V gene encodes CDR1 MRHNA and CDR2 SNTAGT. CDR3 amino acids: CASKPSGFTSTDTQYF. The CDR3 nucleotides are TGTGCCAGCAAGCCTAGCGGATTTACTAGCACAGATACGCAGTATTTT.

The chain combines TRBV7-2 with TRBJ2-5; perhaps TRBD2 as D (6 bases). Trimming stripped 0 bases from V and 4 bases from J, with 12 bases between. From germline, CDR1 is SGHTA and CDR2 FQGNSA. CDR3 size: 15 residues. This CDR3 is CASSLAGLARETQYF. For the CDR3, the DNA is TGTGCCAGCAGCTTAGCGGGTCTAGCGAGAGAGACCCAGTACTTC. The full variable domain, in which reference TRBV7-2 and TRBJ2-5 provide the parts outside the CDR3, is GAGVSQSPSNKVTEKGKDVELRCDPISGHTALYWYRQSLGQGLEFLIYFQGNSAPDKSGLPSDRFSAERTGGSVSTLTIQRTQQEDSAVYLCASSLAGLARETQYFGPGTRLLVL.

This clone was seen a single time. This sequence joins TRBV6-6 and TRBJ2-1; D uncertain. The V end lost 4 bases, the J end lost 7 bases, and 14 bases lay between the germline ends. CDR1 is MNHNY, CDR2 SVGAGI, per germline (reference sequence). The CDR3 consists of 14 residues. The CDR3 reads CASSFSNSANEQFF. CDR3 DNA sequence: TGTGCCAGCAGTTTTAGCAATAGTGCGAATGAGCAGTTCTTC.

The chain combines TRBV5-6 with TRBJ2-5, with unresolved D. The J call may be incorrect, as the DNA end agrees better with TRBJ2-7. Germline V lookup: CDR1 SGHDT, CDR2 YYEEEE. The CDR3 runs to 12 residues. CDR3 coding DNA: TGTGCCAGCAGCTCGATCTTTTACGAGCAGTACTTC. Its translation is CASSSIFYEQYF.

The chain carries TRBV27 and TRBJ2-7; tentative D call: TRBD1 (5 bases). CDR1 and CDR2 (germline): MNHEY, SMNVEV (reference sequence). The CDR3 covers 16 residues. The V and J ends lost 7 bases and 3 bases respectively, with 22 bases between them. CDR3 amino acids: CASTYSRAAGFYEQYF. The CDR3 bases are TGTGCCAGCACCTATTCCAGGGCTGCTGGGTTCTACGAGCAGTACTTC.

The chain recombines TRBV18 with TRBJ1-2; 7 positions match TRBD1. The trim removed 8 bases at V and 6 bases at J, leaving 9 bases unmatched. This CDR3 is 13 amino acids long. Germline-derived CDR1 and CDR2 are KGHSH and LQKENI. In DNA form, the CDR3 reads TGTGCCAGCACATATGACAGGGAAGATGGCTACACCTTC. Residues: CASTYDREDGYTF.

The chain carries TRBV4-2 and TRBJ2-7; a weak D match, TRBD1 (5 bases). V was trimmed by 0 bases and J by 5 bases, leaving 11 bases between them. The V gene's germline CDR1 is LGHNA and CDR2 YNFKEQ. CDR3 length: 14 amino acids. The CDR3 sequence: CASSQDGQGNEQYF. DNA for the CDR3: TGTGCCAGCAGCCAAGACGGGCAGGGCAACGAGCAGTACTTC.

The gene calls are TRBV10-2 and TRBJ2-1; D might be TRBD2 (5 bases). V was trimmed by 0 bases and J by 3 bases, leaving 15 bases between them. This CDR3 contains 17 residues. Germline CDR1 is WSHSY and CDR2 is SAAADI. The CDR3: CASSESPGNPFYNEQFF. The CDR3 DNA follows: TGCGCCAGCAGTGAGTCCCCCGGGAATCCCTTCTACAATGAGCAGTTCTTC.

The chain joins TRBV7-9 to TRBJ2-7, with 10 nucleotides matching TRBD1. Germline V gene lookup returns CDR1 SEHNR and CDR2 FQNEAQ (reference sequence). The CDR3 totals 16 residues. V lost 4 bases to trimming and J lost 3 bases; unmatched junction nucleotides: 9. This CDR3 reads CASSSTIGQGGYEQYF. The CDR3 bases are TGTGCCAGCAGCTCCACCATCGGACAGGGGGGCTACGAGCAGTACTTC.

V is TRBV10-3 and J is TRBJ2-6, with 10 bases matching TRBD1. The J segment lost 1 base and the V segment lost 3 bases, leaving 9 bases of the junction unmatched. Per germline, CDR1 ENHRY and CDR2 SYGVKD. The CDR3 has 19 amino acids. The CDR3 loop is CAISEPRQGASSGANVLTF. The CDR3 DNA follows: TGTGCCATCAGTGAACCCCGACAGGGGGCAAGTTCTGGGGCCAACGTCCTGACTTTC.

This clone came up a few times. V and J are TRBV7-9 and TRBJ1-4; D is ambiguous. The CDR3 runs 13 residues. Germline CDR1 and CDR2: SEHNR and FQNEAQ (reference sequence). The ends were cut back, 3 bases at V and 5 bases at J, with 7 bases in the middle. CDR3 nucleotides: TGTGCCAGCAGCTTCTCCCAGAATGAAAAACTGTTTTTT. It encodes CASSFSQNEKLFF.

Written as DNA, the CDR3 is TGTGCCAGCAGCCGTACGTCTAGCGGGGGGGCCGTACAAGAGACCCAGTACTTC. It yields the protein CASSRTSSGGAVQETQYF. The genes are TRBV9 and TRBJ2-5, with 12 nucleotides matching TRBD2. Germline V gives CDR1 SGDLS, CDR2 YYNGEE. The CDR3 spans 18 residues. V trimming: 4 bases; J trimming: 2 bases; junction bases outside the gene matches: 12.

V and J are TRBV7-9 and TRBJ1-4; D may be TRBD1 (6 bases). The CDR3 contains 15 residues. CDR1 and CDR2 (germline): SEHNR, FQNEAQ (reference sequence). Trimming left V 5 bases short and J 4 bases short, with 14 bases between. DNA of the CDR3: TGTGCCAGCAGCCCAGGGGTCCCCCGTAATGAAAAACTGTTTTTT. Encoded protein: CASSPGVPRNEKLFF.

The genes are TRBV13 and TRBJ2-2; 7 nucleotides align to TRBD1. Germline CDR1 and CDR2: PRHDT and FYEKMQ (reference sequence). This CDR3 is 15 amino acids long. The V segment lost 5 bases and the J segment 3 bases; nucleotides outside the gene matches: 6. CDR3 in DNA: TGTGCCAGCAGCCGGACGACAGGGTACACCGGGGAGCTGTTTTTT. Encoded protein: CASSRTTGYTGELFF. Combining the CDR3 with reference TRBV13 and TRBJ2-2 gives the whole variable domain AAGVIQSPRHLIKEKRETATLKCYPIPRHDTVYWYQQGPGQDPQFLISFYEKMQSDKGSIPDRFSAQQFSDYHSELNMSSLELGDSALYFCASSRTTGYTGELFFGEGSRLTVL.

The rearrangement joins TRBV28 to TRBJ1-1, with 10 bases that match TRBD1. CDR1 and CDR2 from the germline V gene are MDHEN and SYDVKM. The CDR3 has 14 amino acids. V lost 5 bases and J lost 4; bases outside the gene matches: 4. In DNA form, the CDR3 reads TGTGCCAGCAGTGACTGGACAGGGGGCACTGAAGCTTTCTTT. Its protein product is CASSDWTGGTEAFF.

V gene TRBV4-3 combines with J gene TRBJ1-2; 9 positions agree with TRBD1. Unmatched junction bases numbered 2, after V lost 4 bases and J lost 5 bases. Germline V gene sequence: CDR1 LGHNA, CDR2 YSLEER. The CDR3 totals 13 residues. DNA of the CDR3: TGCGCCAGCAGCCTCGGGACAGGGTATGGCTACACCTTC. The encoded protein is CASSLGTGYGYTF.

The chain uses TRBV9 and TRBJ2-5; the match to TRBD1 covers 8 bases. CDR3 length equals 15 residues. V trimming: 0 bases; J trimming: 4 bases; junction bases outside the gene matches: 5. Germline V gene data show CDR1 as SGDLS and CDR2 as YYNGEE. CDR3 bases: TGTGCCAGCAGCGTAGGAGACAGGGGTGGAGAGACCCAGTACTTC. As protein: CASSVGDRGGETQYF.

This clone was seen only a few times. The germline gene is not matched at one end of the junction; a read error may be the cause. V and J are TRBV5-6 and TRBJ2-3; unclear D gene. The germline V gene encodes CDR1 SGHDT and CDR2 YYEEEE. The CDR3 is 12 amino acids. The CDR3 region is CASSLGQVKTHF. The CDR3 DNA reads TGTGCCAGCAGCTTGGGTCAGGTCAAGACGCATTTT.

The chain combines TRBV10-3 with TRBJ2-1; TRBD2 matches 8 bases. The V gene end was trimmed by 4 bases and the J gene end by 3 bases; junction bases not matched to a gene: 11. The germline V gene has CDR1 ENHRY and CDR2 SYGVKD. CDR3 length equals 17 residues. The CDR3 here is CAISGTGGLAVYNEQFF. CDR3 nucleotides: TGTGCCATCAGTGGGACGGGGGGGCTAGCGGTCTACAATGAGCAGTTCTTC.

The count of this clone is one. The chain carries TRBV27 and TRBJ2-1, with 8 bases fitting TRBD2. Germline V gene lookup returns CDR1 MNHEY and CDR2 SMNVEV (reference sequence). The length of the CDR3 is 15 residues. V lost 5 bases, J lost 6 bases, and 9 bases stayed unmatched. In DNA, the CDR3 is TGTGCCAGCAGTCCCCGGGGGGGCCATCTCAATGAGCAGTTCTTC. It codes for CASSPRGGHLNEQFF.

In this sample, this clone turned up a few times. The V and J genes are TRBV5-1 and TRBJ2-3; 9 nucleotides align to TRBD1. The germline CDR1 and CDR2 sequences are SGHRS and YFSETQ. This CDR3 has 18 amino acids. V was pared by 4 bases and J by 0 bases, with 12 bases of the junction left unmatched. CDR3 DNA: TGCGCCAGCAGCATCGGACAGGGGACCTTTTCTAGCACAGATACGCAGTATTTT. Encoded protein: CASSIGQGTFSSTDTQYF.

J is TRBJ1-1 and V is TRBV5-4; 7 positions match TRBD1. The V gene end was trimmed by 0 bases and the J gene end by 1 base; junction bases not matched to a gene: 12. CDR1 is SGHNT, CDR2 YYREEE, per germline (reference sequence). The CDR3 runs to 18 residues. This CDR3 is CASSLVVGTVLWNTEAFF. The CDR3 nucleotides are TGTGCCAGCAGCTTGGTTGTCGGGACAGTTCTTTGGAACACTGAAGCTTTCTTT.

The chain has TRBV4-1 and TRBJ1-1, with unresolved D. Germline V gene lookup returns CDR1 MGHRA and CDR2 YSYEKL. Trimming stripped 0 bases from V and 0 bases from J, with 14 bases between. There are 17 residues in the CDR3. CDR3 nucleotide sequence: TGCGCCAGCAGCCAAGACCGACAACGGGGTATGAACACTGAAGCTTTCTTT. Its translation is CASSQDRQRGMNTEAFF.

This clone was detected a few times. This chain joins TRBV7-2 and TRBJ2-7; 11 bases are a match to TRBD2. There are 15 residues in the CDR3. Germline V gives CDR1 SGHTA, CDR2 FQGNSA. V trimming: 5 bases; J trimming: 5 bases; junction bases outside the gene matches: 8. CDR3 protein: CASSVNSGRDHEQYF. CDR3 coding DNA: TGTGCCAGCAGCGTCAATAGCGGGAGGGACCACGAGCAGTACTTC.